These 29 T cell receptor beta chains share one sample of origin, sequenced in a study of cytomegalovirus exposure and HLA in healthy donors. This PCR relied on a set of 60 Vbeta primers and 13 Jbeta primers. The table came from immunoSEQ multiplex PCR; TCRdb's copy has only in-frame clones and leaves some out. In the table there are roughly 88,000 clones, approximately 70% of which are singletons. Sequencing input: PBMCs. The origin of the receptors is a man in his fifties in good health and CMV-seronegative.

V usage is TRBV5-1 and J usage is TRBJ2-3; perhaps TRBD1 as D (6 bases). The germline V gene encodes CDR1 SGHRS and CDR2 YFSETQ. CDR3 length equals 15 residues. The V and J ends lost 4 bases and 4 bases respectively, with 16 bases between them. CDR3 region: CASSLNRAGADTQYF. DNA for the CDR3: TGCGCCAGCAGCCTCAACAGGGCTGGCGCAGATACGCAGTATTTT.

The V and J genes are TRBV30 and TRBJ2-1, with D possibly being TRBD2 (6 bases). The CDR3 is 14 amino acids. Deletions cut 4 bases from V and 10 bases from J, with 20 bases between. Germline CDR1 reads GTSNPN; CDR2 reads SVGIG (reference sequence). The CDR3 DNA reads as TGTGCCTGGATGGCGGGGCAGTGGTTGAGGGAGCAGTTCTTC. Translating it yields CAWMAGQWLREQFF.

V is TRBV7-2 and J is TRBJ2-1, with 12 bases aligning to TRBD2. This CDR3 is built from 16 residues. Trimming at V came to 6 bases and at J to 2 bases, leaving 5 bases not matched to a gene. Looked up from germline, CDR1 is SGHTA and CDR2 is FQGNSA. In DNA form, the CDR3 reads TGTGCCAGCAGACAAACTAGCGGGGGGACCTACAATGAGCAGTTCTTC. This gives the protein CASRQTSGGTYNEQFF.

The chain combines TRBV18 with TRBJ1-1; weak D call: TRBD1 (5 bases). Germline values: CDR1 KGHSH, CDR2 LQKENI. The CDR3 length is 14 residues. The ends were cut back, 1 base at V and 6 bases at J, with 12 bases in the middle. The CDR3 loop is CASSPQRGTAEAFF. The CDR3 DNA follows: TGTGCCAGCTCACCACAAAGGGGAACTGCTGAAGCTTTCTTT.

The chain employs TRBV30 and TRBJ1-4, with TRBD1 matching over 8 bases. The V segment lost 4 bases and the J segment 5 bases; nucleotides outside the gene matches: 6. The CDR3 length is 14 residues. CDR1 is GTSNPN, CDR2 SVGIG, per germline (reference sequence). CDR3 in amino acids: CAWKTGGGNEKLFF. In DNA, the CDR3 is TGTGCCTGGAAAACAGGGGGGGGGAATGAAAAACTGTTTTTT.

The rearrangement uses TRBV4-3 and TRBJ2-7, with 9 bases that match TRBD1. Trimming removed 5 bases from V and 5 bases from J; junction bases left unmatched: 13. In germline, CDR1 is LGHNA, CDR2 YSLEER. This CDR3 is built from 16 residues. The CDR3 sequence is CASSMRFGTGRNEQYF. The CDR3 bases are TGCGCCAGCAGCATGCGCTTCGGGACAGGGCGGAACGAGCAGTACTTC.

The V call is TRBV30, the J call TRBJ1-5; possibly TRBD1 for D (6 bases). Germline V gene lookup returns CDR1 GTSNPN and CDR2 SVGIG (reference sequence). CDR3 length: 13 residues. The V and J ends lost 2 bases and 5 bases respectively, with 10 bases between them. CDR3 residues: CAWSQGGHQPQHF. The CDR3 bases are TGTGCCTGGAGTCAAGGGGGTCATCAGCCCCAGCATTTT.

A few counts support this clone. The rearrangement links TRBV7-9 to TRBJ1-1; TRBD1 is a possible D gene (6 bases). The CDR3 is 13 amino acids. The germline V gene has CDR1 SEHNR and CDR2 FQNEAQ (reference sequence). Between the trimmed V and J ends, which lost 2 bases and 9 bases, there was a span of 13 bases. CDR3 protein: CASSLNDRDKAFF. The CDR3, as DNA: TGTGCCAGCAGCTTAAATGACCGGGACAAAGCTTTCTTT.

Points on this clone: At one boundary the junction diverges from the germline segment, which might be a read error. The sample contains more than one DNA sequence encoding this CDR3. CDR3 residues: CASSPSGGGTGELFF. The CDR3 region has the DNA TGTGCCAGCAGCCCCTCGGGGGGAGGAACCGGCGAGCTGTTTTTT. V usage is TRBV7-9 and J usage is TRBJ2-2; TRBD2 matches at 7 bases. This CDR3 has 15 residues. Germline V gives CDR1 SEHNR, CDR2 FQNEAQ (reference sequence).

The J gene is TRBJ2-7, the V gene TRBV6-1; D call uncertain. Trimming took off 2 bases at V and 4 bases at J, with 6 bases between the two ends. The CDR3 runs 12 residues. Germline V gene lookup returns CDR1 MNHNS and CDR2 SASEGT. CDR3 DNA: TGTGCCAGCAGTGAACAACAGTACGAGCAGTACTTC. This encodes CASSEQQYEQYF.

V gene TRBV30 combines with J gene TRBJ1-5, with 7 bases that match TRBD1. The J segment lost 5 bases and the V segment lost 0 bases, leaving 1 base of the junction unmatched. The CDR3 totals 13 residues. Per the germline V gene, CDR1 is GTSNPN and CDR2 is SVGIG (reference sequence). The CDR3 region has the DNA TGTGCCTGGAGTGTAGACAGGGATCAGCCCCAGCATTTT. It encodes CAWSVDRDQPQHF.

This clone appeared a few times. The chain carries TRBV27 and TRBJ1-3; 8 bases are shared with TRBD1. Losses at the gene ends were 5 bases for V and 3 bases for J; bases not matched to a gene: 9. The CDR3 runs to 16 residues. Per germline, CDR1 MNHEY and CDR2 SMNVEV (reference sequence). CDR3 DNA: TGTGCCAGCAGTCCTACAAAGACAGGGGTTGGAAACACCATATATTTT. This sequence encodes CASSPTKTGVGNTIYF.

The chain couples TRBV9 to TRBJ2-3; perhaps TRBD2 as D (6 bases). This CDR3 is built from 14 residues. The germline V gene has CDR1 SGDLS and CDR2 YYNGEE. V was trimmed by 7 bases and J by 2 bases, leaving 14 bases between them. The CDR3 DNA is TGTGCCAGCGGCTATCGGGACTTCACAGATACGCAGTATTTT. It encodes CASGYRDFTDTQYF.

V is TRBV6-1 and J is TRBJ1-2; TRBD1 matches at 7 bases. The germline V gene has CDR1 MNHNS and CDR2 SASEGT. Trimming took 3 bases from V and 4 from J; bases not matched to a gene: 11. The CDR3 is 16 amino acids. This chain's CDR3 is CASSDPTGQRLYGYTF. The CDR3 DNA sequence: TGTGCCAGCAGTGACCCAACGGGACAGAGACTCTATGGCTACACCTTC.

The chain joins TRBV2 to TRBJ1-5, with no clear D. The V gene's germline CDR1 is SNHLY and CDR2 FYNNEI. The CDR3 is 12 residues long. Trimming pared 5 bases from V and 6 bases from J, leaving 8 bases between. The CDR3 DNA reads TGTGCCAGCAGTCGAACATTTCAGCCCCAGCATTTT. Translation gives CASSRTFQPQHF.

The chain joins TRBV18 to TRBJ2-1, with 8 nucleotides matching TRBD2. V lost 4 bases to trimming and J lost 4 bases; unmatched junction nucleotides: 9. This CDR3 has 16 residues. CDR1 KGHSH and CDR2 LQKENI come from the germline V gene. The CDR3 DNA is TGTGCCAGCTCACACCCAACTAGCGGAAGTTACAATGAGCAGTTCTTC. The encoded protein is CASSHPTSGSYNEQFF.

This sequence joins TRBV2 and TRBJ2-3; a possible D gene is TRBD2 (5 bases). CDR1 and CDR2 (germline): SNHLY, FYNNEI. The CDR3 spans 14 residues. V lost 6 bases and J 4 bases, leaving 14 bases between the germline ends. CDR3 sequence (DNA): TGTGCCAGCAGCCGAGCGGTCCCTCCAGATACGCAGTATTTT. Its translation is CASSRAVPPDTQYF. Looking up the rest from reference TRBV2 and TRBJ2-3 gives the full variable domain: EPEVTQTPSHQVTQMGQEVILRCVPISNHLYFYWYRQILGQKVEFLVSFYNNEISEKSEIFDDQFSVERPDGSNFTLKIRSTKLEDSAMYFCASSRAVPPDTQYFGPGTRLTVL.

The V gene is TRBV6-5, the J gene TRBJ2-2; a possible D gene is TRBD2 (7 bases). Trimming cost V 6 bases and J 2 bases, with 13 bases left between them. Germline CDR1 and CDR2: MNHEY and SVGAGI. The CDR3 covers 15 residues. In DNA form, the CDR3 reads TGTGCCAGCAGGACGGGGGGCCTAAACACCGGGGAGCTGTTTTTT. It encodes CASRTGGLNTGELFF.

This clone has only a few counts. This chain uses TRBV2 with TRBJ1-1, with a tentative D call TRBD1 (6 bases). The CDR3 totals 17 residues. Germline CDR1 reads SNHLY; CDR2 reads FYNNEI. Trimming left V 6 bases short and J 0 bases short, with 20 bases between. Here the CDR3 DNA reads TGTGCCAGCAGCGAACAGGGTGTTGGGGCCATGAACACTGAAGCTTTCTTT. Protein sequence: CASSEQGVGAMNTEAFF.

Remarks on this clone: The sample holds other DNA sequences that translate to the same CDR3. This sequence joins TRBV9 and TRBJ2-1; D might be TRBD2 (5 bases). Trimming took off 4 bases at V and 4 bases at J, with 9 bases between the two ends. The germline V gene encodes CDR1 SGDLS and CDR2 YYNGEE. The CDR3 spans 13 residues. The CDR3 loop reads CASSSDSYNEQFF. CDR3 DNA: TGTGCCAGCAGCTCGGACTCGTACAATGAGCAGTTCTTC.

The chain joins TRBV5-6 to TRBJ2-7, with D possibly being TRBD1 (6 bases). The germline V and J ends were trimmed by 0 bases and 6 bases, with 22 bases remaining between them. The CDR3 spans 17 residues. The germline CDR1 and CDR2 sequences are SGHDT and YYEEEE. This chain's CDR3 is CASSLGGWGRFAIEQYF. The CDR3 coding sequence is TGTGCCAGCAGCTTGGGGGGCTGGGGGCGATTTGCTATCGAGCAGTACTTC.

J is TRBJ2-5 and V is TRBV5-4; 8 nucleotides match TRBD1. Trimming cost V 3 bases and J 2 bases; bases outside gene matches: 3. The CDR3 has 14 amino acids. Germline CDR1 is SGHNT and CDR2 is YYREEE (reference sequence). This CDR3 is CASSSGDRQETQYF. The CDR3 bases are TGTGCCAGCAGCTCGGGGGACAGGCAAGAGACCCAGTACTTC.

This chain joins TRBV6-1 and TRBJ1-2; D not certain. Trimming removed 2 bases at V and 5 bases at J, with 12 bases between. CDR1 is MNHNS and CDR2 is SASEGT in the germline V gene. CDR3 length: 14 residues. The CDR3 sequence: CASSEFWPGYGYTF. CDR3 nucleotides: TGTGCCAGCAGTGAATTCTGGCCAGGATATGGCTACACCTTC.

This chain uses TRBV29-1 with TRBJ1-3; unclear D gene. Trimming pared 7 bases from V and 0 bases from J, leaving 10 bases between. CDR1 and CDR2 (germline): SQVTM, ANQGSEA. CDR3 size: 13 residues. CDR3 DNA: TGCAGCGCAGGTGACTACTCTGGAAACACCATATATTTT. This translates into CSAGDYSGNTIYF.

V is TRBV30 and J is TRBJ1-1; D is uncertain. The CDR3 totals 13 residues. Germline V lookup: CDR1 GTSNPN, CDR2 SVGIG (reference sequence). With 0 bases removed from V and 5 bases from J, the gap between germline ends came to 10 bases. The CDR3 loop is CAWSVPGRTEAFF. As DNA, the CDR3 is TGTGCCTGGAGTGTACCGGGGAGGACTGAAGCTTTCTTT.

The chain joins TRBV9 to TRBJ1-2; TRBD1 aligns across 7 bases. The germline V gene encodes CDR1 SGDLS and CDR2 YYNGEE. Germline trimming cut 4 bases from V and 5 bases from J; bases unmatched to any gene: 11. The CDR3 runs to 15 residues. The DNA of the CDR3 is TGTGCCAGCAGCATGGGGGACAGCGAACTGTATGGCTACACCTTC. It yields the protein CASSMGDSELYGYTF. The full variable domain, completed using reference TRBV9 and TRBJ1-2, is DSGVTQTPKHLITATGQRVTLRCSPRSGDLSVYWYQQSLDQGLQFLIQYYNGEERAKGNILERFSAQQFPDLHSELNLSSLELGDSALYFCASSMGDSELYGYTFGSGTRLTVV.

V usage is TRBV5-6 and J usage is TRBJ2-5, with D perhaps TRBD2 (5 bases). CDR3 size: 15 residues. The germline CDR1 and CDR2 sequences are SGHDT and YYEEEE. V dropped 4 bases and J dropped 0 bases, with 13 bases sitting between them. This CDR3 reads CASSDVTRDQETQYF. CDR3 coding DNA: TGTGCCAGCAGCGACGTTACTAGGGACCAAGAGACCCAGTACTTC.

V gene TRBV4-1 combines with J gene TRBJ2-4; no clear D gene. The V gene's germline CDR1 is MGHRA and CDR2 YSYEKL. V lost 7 bases to trimming and J lost 0 bases, with 7 bases between them. The CDR3 contains 13 residues. CDR3: CASKSQAKNIQYF. For the CDR3, the DNA is TGCGCCAGCAAGAGCCAAGCCAAAAACATTCAGTACTTC.

The rearrangement links TRBV19 to TRBJ2-5; maybe TRBD1 (5 bases). The CDR3 is 13 amino acids. Looked up from germline, CDR1 is LNHDA and CDR2 is SQIVND (reference sequence). Trimming shortened V by 7 bases and J by 6 bases, and 15 bases separated the two germline ends. CDR3 amino acids: CASINRTTKTQYF. CDR3 bases: TGTGCCAGTATCAACAGGACCACGAAGACCCAGTACTTC.